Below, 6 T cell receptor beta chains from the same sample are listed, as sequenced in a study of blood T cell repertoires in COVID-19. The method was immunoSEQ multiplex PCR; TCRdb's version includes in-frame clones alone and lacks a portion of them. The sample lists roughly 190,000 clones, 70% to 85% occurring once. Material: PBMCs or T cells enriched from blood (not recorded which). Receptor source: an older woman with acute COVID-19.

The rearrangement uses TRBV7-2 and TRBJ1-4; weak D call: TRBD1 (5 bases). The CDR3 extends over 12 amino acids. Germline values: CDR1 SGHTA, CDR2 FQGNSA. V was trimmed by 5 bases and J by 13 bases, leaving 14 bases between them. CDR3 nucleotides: TGTGCCAGCAGCCGGGTTGCTGGGGCACTGTTTTTT. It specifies CASSRVAGALFF.

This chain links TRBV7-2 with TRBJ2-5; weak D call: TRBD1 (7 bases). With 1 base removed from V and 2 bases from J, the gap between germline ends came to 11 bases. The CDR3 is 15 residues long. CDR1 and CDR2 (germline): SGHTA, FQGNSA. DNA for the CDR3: TGTGCCAGCAGCTTAGGGCAGGGGGGACAAGAGACCCAGTACTTC. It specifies CASSLGQGGQETQYF.

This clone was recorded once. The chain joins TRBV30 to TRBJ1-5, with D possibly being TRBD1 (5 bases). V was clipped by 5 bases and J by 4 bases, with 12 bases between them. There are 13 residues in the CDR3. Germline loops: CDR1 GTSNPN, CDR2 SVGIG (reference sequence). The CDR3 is CAWSGGMNQPQHF. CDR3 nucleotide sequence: TGTGCCTGGTCCGGGGGAATGAATCAGCCCCAGCATTTT.

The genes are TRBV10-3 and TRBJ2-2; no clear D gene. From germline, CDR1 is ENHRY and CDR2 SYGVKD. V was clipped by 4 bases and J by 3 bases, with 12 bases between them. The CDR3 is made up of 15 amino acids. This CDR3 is CAISGVRTDTGELFF. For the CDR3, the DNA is TGTGCCATCAGTGGAGTCCGAACAGACACCGGGGAGCTGTTTTTT.

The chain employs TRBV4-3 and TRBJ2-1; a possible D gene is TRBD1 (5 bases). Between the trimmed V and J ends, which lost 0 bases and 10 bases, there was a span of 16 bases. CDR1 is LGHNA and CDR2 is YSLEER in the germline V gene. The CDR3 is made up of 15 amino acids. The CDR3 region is CASSQDQSGFYEQFF. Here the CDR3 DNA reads TGCGCCAGCAGCCAAGATCAGTCAGGGTTCTACGAGCAGTTCTTC.

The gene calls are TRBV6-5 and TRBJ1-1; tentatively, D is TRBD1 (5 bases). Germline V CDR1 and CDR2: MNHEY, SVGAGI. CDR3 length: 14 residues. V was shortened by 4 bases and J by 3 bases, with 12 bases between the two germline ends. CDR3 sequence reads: CASSSRVGYTEAFF. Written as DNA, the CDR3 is TGTGCCAGCAGTTCCAGGGTGGGGTACACTGAAGCTTTCTTT.